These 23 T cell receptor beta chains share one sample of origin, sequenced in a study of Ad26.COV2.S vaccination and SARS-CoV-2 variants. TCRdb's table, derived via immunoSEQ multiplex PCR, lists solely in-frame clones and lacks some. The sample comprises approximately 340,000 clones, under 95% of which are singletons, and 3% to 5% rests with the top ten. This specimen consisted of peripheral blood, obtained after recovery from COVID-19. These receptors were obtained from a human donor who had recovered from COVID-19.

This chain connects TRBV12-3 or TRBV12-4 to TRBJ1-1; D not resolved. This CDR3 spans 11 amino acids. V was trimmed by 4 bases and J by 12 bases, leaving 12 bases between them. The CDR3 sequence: CASSSVYETFF. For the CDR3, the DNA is TGTGCCAGCAGTTCAGTTTACGAGACTTTCTTT.

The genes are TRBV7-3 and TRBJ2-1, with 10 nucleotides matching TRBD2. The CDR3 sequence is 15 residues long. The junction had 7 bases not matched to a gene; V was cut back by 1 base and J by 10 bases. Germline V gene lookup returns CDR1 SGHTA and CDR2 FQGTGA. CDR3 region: CASSLIKRGGPEQFF. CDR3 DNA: TGTGCCAGCAGCTTAATTAAGCGGGGGGGCCCCGAGCAGTTCTTC.

The CDR3 protein is CASSLTPGTGYEQYF. The CDR3 nucleotides read TGCGCCAGCAGTTTAACTCCCGGGACAGGCTACGAGCAGTACTTC. The chain recombines TRBV5-1 with TRBJ2-7, with TRBD1 matching over 8 bases. The length of the CDR3 is 15 residues. CDR1 and CDR2 from the germline V gene are SGHRS and YFSETQ. Germline trimming cut 5 bases from V and 3 bases from J; bases unmatched to any gene: 10.

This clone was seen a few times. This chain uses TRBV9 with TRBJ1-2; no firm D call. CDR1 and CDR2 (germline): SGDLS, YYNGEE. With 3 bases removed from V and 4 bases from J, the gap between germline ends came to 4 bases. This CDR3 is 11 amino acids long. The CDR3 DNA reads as TGTGCCAGCAGCGACCTCTATGGCTACACCTTC. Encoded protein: CASSDLYGYTF.

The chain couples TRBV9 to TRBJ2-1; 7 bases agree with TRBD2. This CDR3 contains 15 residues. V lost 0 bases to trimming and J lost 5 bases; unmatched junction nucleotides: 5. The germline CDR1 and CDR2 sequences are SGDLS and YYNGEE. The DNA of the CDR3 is TGTGCCAGCAGCGTAGGCGGGAGTCGGGACAATGAGCAGTTCTTC. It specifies CASSVGGSRDNEQFF.

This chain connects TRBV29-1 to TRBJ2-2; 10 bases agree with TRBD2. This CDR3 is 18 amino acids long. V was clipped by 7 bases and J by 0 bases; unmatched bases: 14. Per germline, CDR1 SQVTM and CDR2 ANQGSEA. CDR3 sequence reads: CSAPVRSSGGPNTGELFF. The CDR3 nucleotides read TGCAGCGCCCCTGTCAGGTCTAGCGGGGGTCCGAACACCGGGGAGCTGTTTTTT.

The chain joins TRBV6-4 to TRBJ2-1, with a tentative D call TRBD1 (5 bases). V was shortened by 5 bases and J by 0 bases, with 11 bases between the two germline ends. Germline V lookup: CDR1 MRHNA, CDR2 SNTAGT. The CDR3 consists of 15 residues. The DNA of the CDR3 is TGTGCCAGCAGTCTGGGGCTAGGCTCCTACAATGAGCAGTTCTTC. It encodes CASSLGLGSYNEQFF.

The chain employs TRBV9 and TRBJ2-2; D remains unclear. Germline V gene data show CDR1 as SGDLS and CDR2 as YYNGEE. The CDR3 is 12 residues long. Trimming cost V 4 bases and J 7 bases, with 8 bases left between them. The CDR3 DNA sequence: TGTGCCAGCAGCCTTGAGGTCGGGGAGCTGTTTTTT. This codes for CASSLEVGELFF.

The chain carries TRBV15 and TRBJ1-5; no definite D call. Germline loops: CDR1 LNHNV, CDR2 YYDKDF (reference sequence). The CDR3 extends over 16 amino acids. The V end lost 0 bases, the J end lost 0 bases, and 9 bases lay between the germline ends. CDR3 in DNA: TGTGCCACCAGCAGAGAAAGGGTCCGTAGCAATCAGCCCCAGCATTTT. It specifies CATSRERVRSNQPQHF.

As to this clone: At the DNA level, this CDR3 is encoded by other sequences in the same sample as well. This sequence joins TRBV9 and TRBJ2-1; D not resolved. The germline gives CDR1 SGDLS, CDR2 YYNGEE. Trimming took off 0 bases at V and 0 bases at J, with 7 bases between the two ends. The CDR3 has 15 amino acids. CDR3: CASSVAGNSYNEQFF. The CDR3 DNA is TGTGCCAGCAGCGTAGCCGGAAACTCCTACAATGAGCAGTTCTTC.

The CDR3 protein is CASLVLATQTQYF. As DNA, the CDR3 is TGTGCCAGCCTGGTGCTAGCGACTCAGACCCAGTACTTC. The rearrangement joins TRBV2 to TRBJ2-5; D is possibly TRBD2 (6 bases). Germline V CDR1 and CDR2: SNHLY, FYNNEI. V lost 8 bases, J lost 6 bases, and 16 bases lay in between. The CDR3 covers 13 residues.

DNA for the CDR3: TGTGCCAGCAGCAAGGACAGGAACTATGGCTACACCTTC. It translates to CASSKDRNYGYTF. The V call is TRBV3-1 (or the pseudogene TRBV3-2), the J call TRBJ1-2; TRBD1 matches 7 bases. This CDR3 has 13 amino acids. The J segment lost 2 bases and the V segment lost 5 bases, leaving 2 bases of the junction unmatched. Germline V gene data show CDR1 as LGHDT and CDR2 as YNNKEL (reference sequence).

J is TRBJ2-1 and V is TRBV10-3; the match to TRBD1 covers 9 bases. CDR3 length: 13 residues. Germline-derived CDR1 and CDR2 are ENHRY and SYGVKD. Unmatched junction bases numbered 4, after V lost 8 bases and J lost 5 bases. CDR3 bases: TGTGCCATCGGGGACAGGGAGAACAATGAGCAGTTCTTC. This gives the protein CAIGDRENNEQFF.

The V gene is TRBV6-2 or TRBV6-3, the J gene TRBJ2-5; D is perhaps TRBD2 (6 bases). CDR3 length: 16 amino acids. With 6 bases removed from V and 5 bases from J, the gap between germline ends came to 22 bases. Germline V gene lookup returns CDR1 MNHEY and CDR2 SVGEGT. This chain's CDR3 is CASSRGMRWDSETQYF. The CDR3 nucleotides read TGTGCCAGCAGCCGGGGCATGAGGTGGGACTCGGAGACCCAGTACTTC.

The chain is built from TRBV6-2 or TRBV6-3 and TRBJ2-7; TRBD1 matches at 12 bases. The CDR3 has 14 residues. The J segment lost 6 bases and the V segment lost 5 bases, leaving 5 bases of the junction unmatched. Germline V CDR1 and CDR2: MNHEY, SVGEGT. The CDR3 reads CASSVPGQGAEQYF. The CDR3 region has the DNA TGTGCCAGCAGTGTCCCGGGACAGGGGGCCGAGCAGTACTTC.

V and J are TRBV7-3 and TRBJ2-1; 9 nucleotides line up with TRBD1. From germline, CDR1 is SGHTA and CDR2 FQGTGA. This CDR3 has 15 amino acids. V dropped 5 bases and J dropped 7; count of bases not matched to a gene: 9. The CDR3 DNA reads TGTGCCAGCAGCGCCGTCAGGACAGGGGTAAATGAGCAGTTCTTC. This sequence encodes CASSAVRTGVNEQFF.

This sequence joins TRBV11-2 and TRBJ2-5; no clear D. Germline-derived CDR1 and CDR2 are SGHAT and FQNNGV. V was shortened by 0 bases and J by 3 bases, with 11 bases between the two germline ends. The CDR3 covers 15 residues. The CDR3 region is CASSLDGKAEETQYF. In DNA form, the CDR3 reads TGTGCCAGCAGCTTAGACGGAAAGGCAGAAGAGACCCAGTACTTC.

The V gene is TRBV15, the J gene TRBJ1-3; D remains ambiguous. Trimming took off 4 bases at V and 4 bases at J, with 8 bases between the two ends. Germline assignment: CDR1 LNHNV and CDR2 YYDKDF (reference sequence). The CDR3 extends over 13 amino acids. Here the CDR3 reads CATSTGGGNTIYF. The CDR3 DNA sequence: TGTGCCACCAGCACGGGTGGCGGAAACACCATATATTTT.

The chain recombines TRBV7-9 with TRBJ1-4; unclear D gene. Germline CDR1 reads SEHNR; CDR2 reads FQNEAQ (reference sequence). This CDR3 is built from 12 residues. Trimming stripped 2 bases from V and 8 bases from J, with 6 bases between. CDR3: CASSLTFEKLFF. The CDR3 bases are TGTGCCAGCAGCTTAACCTTCGAAAAACTGTTTTTT.

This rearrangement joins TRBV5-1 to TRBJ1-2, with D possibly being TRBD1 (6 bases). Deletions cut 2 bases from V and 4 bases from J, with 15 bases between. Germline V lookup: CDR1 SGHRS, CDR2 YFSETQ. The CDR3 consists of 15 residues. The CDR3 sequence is CASSLGGVSSYGYTF. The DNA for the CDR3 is TGCGCCAGCAGCTTAGGGGGGGTCTCGAGCTATGGCTACACCTTC.

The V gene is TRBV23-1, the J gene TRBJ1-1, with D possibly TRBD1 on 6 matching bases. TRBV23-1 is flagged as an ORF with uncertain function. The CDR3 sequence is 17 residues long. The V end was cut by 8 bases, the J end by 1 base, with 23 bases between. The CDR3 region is CASQTEGGSTSNTEAFF. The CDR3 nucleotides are TGCGCCAGCCAAACGGAGGGGGGGTCAACGTCGAACACTGAAGCTTTCTTT.

The CDR3 reads CASTYSGGSSYNEQFF. The CDR3, as DNA: TGTGCCAGCACATATAGCGGGGGGAGCTCCTACAATGAGCAGTTCTTC. The rearrangement uses TRBV9 and TRBJ2-1; 10 bases agree with TRBD2. With V trimmed by 6 bases and J by 0 bases, 6 bases remained unmatched. The CDR3 runs to 16 residues. Germline V CDR1 and CDR2: SGDLS, YYNGEE.

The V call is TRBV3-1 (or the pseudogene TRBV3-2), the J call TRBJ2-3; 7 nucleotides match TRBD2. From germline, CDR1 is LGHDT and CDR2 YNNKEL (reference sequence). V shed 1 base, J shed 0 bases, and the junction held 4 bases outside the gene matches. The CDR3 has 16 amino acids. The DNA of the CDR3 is TGTGCCAGCAGCCAAGTTGCGGGGGTTAGCACAGATACGCAGTATTTT. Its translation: CASSQVAGVSTDTQYF.